This entry concerns a single T cell receptor (beta chain). No antigen is known for it. Read sequence stops 3 residues before the CDR3 end, and the germline J gene provides the missing end. This entry belongs to a study of T cells in women clearing cervical HPV infection. The data were produced by immunoSEQ multiplex PCR, yet TCRdb's version contains in-frame clones alone and is incomplete. This sample's table has 30,000 to 35,000 clones. V gave up 7 bases and J gave up 1 base, with 10 bases separating them. CDR1 and CDR2 (germline): LNHDA, SQIVND (reference sequence). CDR3 length: 13 residues. Findings and limits, study-wide: TRBV6-7 relative abundance averaged roughly 0.1% in cases and 0.15% to 0.2% in controls.

This receptor was identified in a woman between 18 and 69 years old with a cervical HPV16 infection that either progressed to CIN3+ or cleared (not recorded which). This rearrangement joins TRBV19 to TRBJ1-1; D is ambiguous. What was sequenced was blood buffy coat. The CDR3 bases that were read are TGTGCCAGTAAGTGGCACCAGAACACTGAA. It translates to CASKWHQNTE. The CDR3 reads in full as CASKWHQNTEAFF.